This TCR beta chain was sequenced during a study of cytomegalovirus exposure and HLA in healthy donors (dated by TCRdb to about 2017). A note on the overall study: According to an earlier analysis of several hundred of the donors, 150 million to 200 million T cells yielded roughly 100 million unique TCR beta sequences and 276 Gb of sequence data. The study was designed to test whether signatures of past pathogen exposure could be identified by cataloging public T cell receptors. Using immunosequencing, the study profiled T cell repertoires from approximately 700 subjects and related those repertoires to cytomegalovirus serostatus. All discovery cohort repertoires had been generated on a single sequencing platform. A separate validation cohort of 100 to 150 different subjects was used in addition to the approximately 610-subject first cohort. The number of donors typed differed by locus, with about 629-640 for A, B, C, DRB1 and DQB1, around 500 for DQA1, 600 to 610 for DPA1, and 450 to 480 for DPB1. Among a few hundred genotyped donors of the cohort, an average of approximately 240,000 unique TCR beta nucleotide sequences were sequenced per donor, approximately 20% of them non-productive. A later genetic analysis took genome-wide SNP genotypes for about 55% of the 666 donors and used that subset as a discovery cohort. A later analysis re-examined previously published TCR beta repertoires from just over 650 donors and added high-resolution HLA genotyping to investigate patterns of TCR occurrence. Around 320 gigabases of sequencing data and 70 million to 100 million unique TCR sequences were included in an early release covering several hundred HLA-typed donors. In the later analysis, no new phenotypic data were used to find candidate immune exposures; instead, reliance was placed on TCR beta sequences and their occurrence across donors. Among the roughly 400 genotyped donors, 81% belonged to the genetic ancestry cluster associated with self-reported Caucasian donors. To predict cytomegalovirus infection status, the study brought together high-throughput TCR immunosequencing, statistical association of individual TCRs with disease status, and machine learning. HLA typing covered class I and class II loci at four-digit resolution. In an earlier analysis of roughly 540 of the donors, high-throughput TCR beta sequencing was used to judge whether each TCR beta V gene segment behaved as functional or pseudogenic. Donor age, sex, ethnicity and CMV serostatus were compiled together with the repertoire data. Four to six DR-DQ haplotypes were handled as single units for association and clustering, since linkage in the cohort was strong.

What the research found in general, with its limitations: Some IMGT-functional V segments, including TRBV6-2 and TRBV6-3, could not be distinguished by the 87-base-pair reads and were therefore excluded. At a false discovery rate of 0.05, a later analysis linked 15,000 to 20,000 TCR beta sequences to specific HLA alleles. In a later analysis, TCR association rates were found to vary across HLA loci, with the most associated TCRs seen for DRB1 alleles and the fewest for HLA-C alleles. HLA typing was unavailable for some donors at each locus, so association tests used only the typed subset. The classifier was reported to diagnose cytomegalovirus status with high specificity and sensitivity in both the original and validation cohorts. About 17 rarely observed V segments, including chromosome 9 orphons, were excluded from the earlier analysis of 550 to 700 of the donors because counts were too low. A further reported finding was that TCR beta sequences accurately predicted the HLA-A and HLA-B alleles for most subjects in the first cohort. When HLA alleles, especially DR and DQ, strongly co-occurred, TCR associations were difficult to assign to individual alleles. The presence/absence analyses assumed that sequencing depth was roughly uniform across donors, and that assumption may not be true. A later genetic analysis reported fewer N-insertions in productive TCRs among donors in an Asian-associated ancestry cluster than the 666-donor mean. In a later analysis, HLA-associated TCR beta chains showed more clonal expansion and lower generation probabilities than non-associated chains that were equally common. In the study, around 150 TCR beta chains were listed as associated with cytomegalovirus. According to a later analysis, parvovirus B19, influenza, CMV and Epstein-Barr virus appeared linked to several top co-occurrence clusters. In an earlier analysis of approximately 600 of the donors, most TCR beta V segments were observed in productive rearrangements about 87% or about 30% of the time, broadly matching IMGT annotations. Immune exposure information for the cohort was limited to CMV serostatus. This cohort had only TCR beta chains sequenced, and the lack of alpha or paired-chain data limited which features could be detected. Linkage disequilibrium might explain the correlated functional status among segregating V segments, but an unknown experimental factor could not be excluded. While some public TCRs were present in many individuals, most TCR sequences turned up only very rarely across donors. It was suggested by the authors that the approach could potentially be generalized to other disease states and immunological phenotypes. Three of the identified cytomegalovirus-associated TCR beta chains were confirmed in vitro to be specific for cytomegalovirus antigens. A later genetic analysis associated a missense DCLRE1C variant with V-gene and J-gene trimming of TCR beta chains, and an independent cohort replicated the association. A later analysis found that most CMV-associated TCR beta chains appeared HLA-restricted, with HLA associations seemingly driven largely by CMV exposure. A cluster of highly shared sequence variants was judged likely to be a technical artifact of the sequencing pipeline.

The library was built by means of the immunoSEQ multiplex PCR assay. The multiplex PCR relied on a mix of 60 forward primers for TCR Vbeta segments and 13 reverse primers for TCR Jbeta segments. Amplification of the CDR3 region of rearranged TCR beta genes was performed with a multiplex PCR assay on genomic DNA. On the Illumina HiSeq System, the amplified TCR beta libraries were sequenced as 87-base-pair reads. On the study's bioinformatics: In a later analysis, 70 million to 95 million unique TCR beta chains were counted across the 500 to 850 repertoires, and around 10 million of these chains were shared by at least two donors. A nearest-neighbor algorithm error-corrected the raw reads and collapsed the reads into unique sequences, merging closely related sequences to remove PCR and sequencing errors. V, D and J gene segments were assigned by aligning CDR3 sequences to IMGT reference sequences. For a sequence to be retained, a match of at least six nucleotides to both a V gene segment and a J gene segment was required. Rearrangements were classified as productive when the CDR3 lacked stop codons and remained in frame with V and J, and all other rearrangements were classified as non-productive. CDR3 was defined by IMGT convention, running from the second conserved V-encoded cysteine to the conserved J-encoded phenylalanine. The earlier analysis of 500 to 600 of the donors excluded sequences that lacked an unambiguous match to a single V gene segment. In an earlier analysis of several hundred of the donors, a V segment was called functional when productive rearrangements were above 56.7%, and segregating when the standard deviation between donors exceeded 5%. A statistical classification framework was built for diagnosing cytomegalovirus status from the catalog of TCR beta chain sequences. A later analysis assigned V and J genes by comparing TCR nucleotide sequences with IMGT/GENE-DB human TR gene sequences. A later analysis assigned CDR3 sequences and most-parsimonious VDJ recombination scenarios with the TCRdist pipeline. In a later analysis, each TCR beta chain was defined by its CDR3 amino acid sequence together with its V-gene family, and reads without a unique V-gene family were excluded. As a way to deal with suspected cross-contamination and a sequencing artifact, a later analysis dropped over 550 nucleotide sequences that were highly shared and had low generation probability. A later analysis calculated a clonal expansion index for each public chain from normalized within-repertoire ranks of inferred template counts. In a later analysis, generation probabilities were computed with a VDJ recombination model fitted to out-of-frame rearrangements, and the resulting probabilities were checked against IGoR. A later analysis scored TCR-TCR, TCR-HLA and TCR-CMV co-occurrence with hypergeometric tests, applying a repertoire-size bias correction to TCR pairs. In a later analysis, false discovery rates were estimated by permuting HLA or CMV assignments 20 times. A later analysis grouped co-occurring TCRs with DBSCAN, adding TCRdist sequence similarity when clustering within HLA-allele-positive subsets. For co-occurrence clustering, repertoires with fewer than 30,000 or more than 120,000 public chains were excluded, along with a handful of repertoires with anomalous nucleotide sharing. TCRdb took over this immuneACCESS table, retaining in-frame rearrangements with V and J assigned. Such tables are incomplete; in checked studies, under half of the missing clones stem from an unresolved V gene, and the remainder is unexplained. V and J calls and clone size are copied from that table; D and trimming were computed from the DNA. The sample table contains roughly 70,000 clones; only one count was recorded for roughly four fifths of them. Under 2.5% of the sample is held by the ten biggest clonotypes.

The cohort comprised 710 or so healthy bone marrow donors. Cohort members were all nominally healthy when sampled, although unrecorded immune exposures were likely present. The donor tested CMV seronegative and was one of the 352 seronegative cohort members. A peripheral blood sample was provided by each donor, and peripheral blood mononuclear cells were used for TCR beta sequencing. The Qiagen DNeasy Blood Extraction Kit was used to extract genomic DNA from the blood cell samples. Details on this clone: Its target antigen remains unknown. No base-level quality is on record; no much larger clone is a single base apart.

From a lookup of the germline V gene (reference sequence), CDR1 and CDR2 are WNHNN and SYGVQD. Its CDR3 holds 13 amino acids, cysteine through phenylalanine. Left in the record is the CDR3 DNA by itself, 39 bases read in frame from the first base. The germline ends are 10 bases apart after V is trimmed by 4 bases and J by 9 bases. The TCR comes from a man aged 18 to 29 in good health and CMV-seronegative. The chain joins TRBV10-1 to TRBJ1-6, with the D gene not clear enough to name. Sequencing was done on a sample of PBMCs. The CDR3 reads as follows: CASSAIGSSPLHF. The DNA reads as follows: TGCGCCAGCAGTGCGATCGGTAGTTCACCCCTCCACTTT.